This is a list of T cell receptor beta chains from one sample in a study of T cells in Graves' hyperthyroidism and ophthalmopathy. TCRdb reprocessed the multiplex PCR reads via MiXCR and lists one record per CDR3 protein. The sample includes roughly 570,000 distinct CDR3 sequences, roughly 50% of them seen just once. Sequenced input: peripheral blood or thyroid tissue (not recorded which). The receptors derive from a woman aged 18-29 years with Graves' hyperthyroidism. CDR3s include the opening cysteine and the closing phenylalanine or tryptophan. The order of the fields is D gene, V gene, CDR3 protein. The D gene is left open where the match is weak.

.	TRBV6-4	CASSPLSGISGEQYF
.	TRBV20-1	CSATSVSNEKLFF
.	TRBV7-8	CASSWLRGETQYF
.	TRBV20-1	CSARWRRPLHYEHF
TRBD1	TRBV9	CASRAGTGNSPLHF
.	TRBV4-3	CASSPEQGGVETQHF
.	TRBV7-9	CASSISGNTEAFF
.	TRBV15	CATSRDRVELFF
TRBD1	TRBV7-9	CASPRGADPNEKLFF
.	TRBV7-9	CANSLDAWIYEQYF
TRBD1	TRBV12-3/TRBV12-4	CASSLIWGQSYEQYF
TRBD2	TRBV4-1	CASSQTSGPIQETQYF
TRBD2	TRBV19	CASSSTSGRRTDTQYF
TRBD2	TRBV9	CASSVGASGIYEQYF
TRBD1	TRBV27	CASRTSTGNEQYF
.	TRBV7-7	CASSPGTGGGRDYEQYF
.	TRBV24-1	CATSGFRDKGTEAFF
.	TRBV7-9	CAGSPGPFPGDTEAFF
.	TRBV7-3	CASRGGGVYGYTF
.	TRBV5-6	CASSLAGVLSYEQYF
.	TRBV20-1	CSANRDFDTEAFF
TRBD1	TRBV25-1	CASSARDRTYEQYF
.	TRBV5-4	CASSGPGASGANVLTF
TRBD2	TRBV24-1	CATRGTGTRRFDEQFF
.	TRBV10-3	CAISESGTPGLETQYF
.	TRBV18	CASSPGSTYGYTF
TRBD1	TRBV2	CASGSGQGVNQPQHF
TRBD1	TRBV7-3	CASSMTGPGDTQYF
.	TRBV3-1	CASSQESRGRRHSPLHF
.	TRBV10-3	CAISESGDGGYGYTF
.	TRBV5-5	CASSSHYEQYF
.	TRBV20-1	CSALRTDTQYF
.	TRBV4-1	CASSPREGELYGYTF
.	TRBV7-6	CASSLAPGSGAYGYTIYF
TRBD2	TRBV7-2	CASSLVAGLAEGETQYF
TRBD1	TRBV2	CASRTGTGGYTF
.	TRBV2	CASSVGSERDTQYF
TRBD1	TRBV5-1	CASSLDDTGDPYNEQFF
.	TRBV20-1	CSAREPTGGTEAFF
.	TRBV11-3	CASSIRSGLTGELFF
TRBD1	TRBV7-8	CASSLDRGSLYEQYF
TRBD1	TRBV4-2	CASSQPPRDSGEQYF
TRBD1	TRBV12-3/TRBV12-4	CASSLGTGDTGELSW
.	TRBV19	CASSPGGLGEKLFF
TRBD1	TRBV29-1	CSVVGGETGATEAFF
TRBD2	TRBV7-9	CASAAGSYTGELFF
.	TRBV5-6	CASSLAQARAYGYTF
.	TRBV7-3	CASSSSGLAAGNTIYF
.	TRBV20-1	CSASRPTLEQYF
.	TRBV7-2	CASSLGAGVGDAF
TRBD1	TRBV2	CASSRTGGRNETQYF
TRBD1	TRBV29-1	CSVEILVRGQGSYEQYF
.	TRBV10-3	CAIGGRATGELFF
TRBD1	TRBV25-1	CASSSGTATTDTQYF